The clone carrying this T cell receptor beta chain has a handful of counts. TCRdb called the RT-PCR reads again in MiXCR, with one record for every CDR3 protein. The repertoire holds about 680,000 distinct CDR3 sequences, with approximately 15% as singletons. In germline, CDR1 is MNHEY, CDR2 SVGEGT. This CDR3 has 15 residues. Unmatched junction bases numbered 10, after V lost 6 bases and J lost 6 bases. Specimen: memory CD4+ T cells from blood. The chain links TRBV6-2 or TRBV6-3 to TRBJ1-2; 10 bases line up with TRBD1. The origin of this receptor is a female donor in good health, serving as a healthy control. The CDR3 bases are TGTGCCAGCAGAACCACGACAGGGGGCTTCGATGGCTACACCTTC. Amino acid sequence: CASRTTTGGFDGYTF.